This TCR beta chain was observed in a study of identical twins. TCRdb called the 5' RACE reads again in MiXCR, with one record for every CDR3 protein. The data contain some 1,700,000 distinct CDR3 sequences, about 32% of them singletons. Healthy Caucasians were all of the donors. CDR1 is DFQATT and CDR2 is SNEGSKA in the germline V gene (reference sequence). CDR3 length: 14 amino acids. Deletions cut 1 base from V and 0 bases from J, with 7 bases between. In this sample, this clonotype turned up a few times. The V and J genes are TRBV20-1 and TRBJ2-1; D gene uncertain. The specimen was cord blood. This TCR was sampled from a newborn girl in good health. The CDR3 DNA reads TGCAGTGCTAGAGTGCCAGGCTCCTACAATGAGCAGTTCTTC. It codes for CSARVPGSYNEQFF.